Each of the 12 T cell receptor beta chains below was sequenced from the same sample in a study of Graves' ophthalmopathy and Graves' hyperthyroidism listed by TCRdb under 2018. TCRdb lists the instrument as Illumina HiSeq 2000. For repertoire sequencing, the TCR beta CDR3 regions were amplified from RNA transcripts. HTBI primers and the Qiagen OneStep RT-PCR kit were used in a first-round RT-PCR, which was followed by a second-round multiplex PCR, size selection and purification. TCRdb reprocessing: public reads trimmed at Q25 with fastp, clones called with MiXCR, in-frame beta chains kept. Entries that share a CDR3 protein sequence are merged under the most common genes and DNA. This sample comprises roughly 50,000 distinct CDR3 sequences, 50% to 65% of them detected only once. Roughly 21% of the sample is taken by the ten largest. The sequenced material came from peripheral blood. These receptors were taken from an adult man with Graves' ophthalmopathy.

This sequence joins TRBV5-1 and TRBJ2-2; TRBD1 matches at 8 bases. The CDR3 is 16 amino acids. V lost 0 bases and J lost 7; bases outside the gene matches: 8. Germline V gene data show CDR1 as SGHRS and CDR2 as YFSETQ. The CDR3: CASSLGPRTGYGELFF. The CDR3 nucleotides are TGCGCCAGCAGCTTGGGGCCGCGGACAGGGTACGGGGAGCTGTTTTTT.

The chain uses TRBV14 and TRBJ2-1; 9 bases are shared with TRBD2. Germline values: CDR1 SGHDN, CDR2 FVKESK. This CDR3 contains 15 residues. V gave up 1 base and J gave up 4 bases; unmatched junction bases: 2. The CDR3 here is CASSQVAGVYNEQFF. The CDR3 DNA follows: TGTGCCAGCAGCCAAGTAGCGGGAGTTTACAATGAGCAGTTCTTC.

The chain employs TRBV5-1 and TRBJ1-5, with a tentative D call TRBD1 (5 bases). Trimming pared 0 bases from V and 7 bases from J, leaving 23 bases between. This CDR3 has 18 residues. The V gene's germline CDR1 is SGHRS and CDR2 YFSETQ. The CDR3: CASSLAELAGGFGQPQHF. In nucleotides, the CDR3 is TGCGCCAGCAGCTTGGCCGAACTAGCGGGGGGGTTCGGGCAGCCCCAGCATTTT.

For this clonotype: One end of the junction fails to match germline, which may point to a read error. The chain has TRBV5-4 and TRBJ1-2, with a tentative D call TRBD1 (6 bases). CDR1 and CDR2 (germline): SGHNT, YYREEE (reference sequence). There are 14 residues in the CDR3. The DNA for the CDR3 is TGTGCCAGCAGCTCACCTCTGGGAGGGGGTGGCTACGCCTTC. Protein product: CASSSPLGGGGYAF.

Notes on this clonotype: A junction boundary mismatches the germline segment, possibly from a read error. The chain employs TRBV5-5 and TRBJ1-4; D unclear. This CDR3 region has 17 residues. Germline V gives CDR1 SGHKS, CDR2 YYEKEE (reference sequence). This CDR3 reads CASSLGLRARDHEKLFF. As DNA, the CDR3 is TGTGCCAGCAGCTTGGGGCTGAGGGCGCGGGATCATGAAAAGCTGTTTTTT.

There are a few counts of this clonotype. This rearrangement joins TRBV7-3 to TRBJ2-1; 9 nucleotides agree with TRBD1. Germline V gives CDR1 SGHTA, CDR2 FQGTGA. The CDR3 is 15 residues long. V was clipped by 5 bases and J by 4 bases; unmatched bases: 6. The CDR3 sequence is CASSPQGARYNEQFF. DNA of the CDR3: TGTGCCAGCAGCCCACAGGGGGCACGATACAATGAGCAGTTCTTC. Full variable domain (rest looked up from reference TRBV7-3 and TRBJ2-1): GAGVSQTPSNKVTEKGKYVELRCDPISGHTALYWYRQSLGQGPEFLIYFQGTGAADDSGLPNDRFFAVRPEGSVSTLKIQRTERGDSAVYLCASSPQGARYNEQFFGPGTRLTVL.

J is TRBJ2-5 and V is TRBV11-2; 9 nucleotides line up with TRBD1. The CDR3 runs 17 residues. V gave up 2 bases and J gave up 2 bases; unmatched junction bases: 9. Germline lookup yields CDR1 SGHAT and CDR2 FQNNGV. The CDR3 DNA follows: TGTGCCAGCAGCTTACGTCCCAGGACAGGGGCGCAAGAGACCCAGTACTTC. It encodes CASSLRPRTGAQETQYF.

This chain links TRBV19 with TRBJ1-2; tentative D call: TRBD1 (5 bases). Germline assignment: CDR1 LNHDA and CDR2 SQIVND (reference sequence). The CDR3 runs to 13 residues. V lost 4 bases and J lost 4, with 10 bases in between. The CDR3: CASSNQGGYGYTF. CDR3 DNA sequence: TGTGCCAGTAGTAATCAGGGTGGCTATGGCTACACCTTC.

This clonotype showed up just once. The rearrangement joins TRBV4-1 to TRBJ2-1; 7 positions match TRBD1. This CDR3 spans 15 amino acids. Germline assignment: CDR1 MGHRA and CDR2 YSYEKL. Unmatched junction bases numbered 16, after V lost 5 bases and J lost 12 bases. This CDR3 reads CASSGLGQSTDTQFF. The CDR3 coding sequence is TGCGCCAGCAGCGGCCTGGGACAGAGCACAGATACGCAGTTCTTC.

The V gene is TRBV5-4, the J gene TRBJ1-6; 10 positions match TRBD1. Trimming removed 0 bases from V and 9 bases from J; junction bases left unmatched: 3. The germline gives CDR1 SGHNT, CDR2 YYREEE (reference sequence). The CDR3 totals 15 residues. CDR3 sequence reads: CASSLGGQGGSPLHF. The CDR3 DNA sequence: TGTGCCAGCAGCTTGGGTGGACAGGGGGGTTCACCCCTCCACTTT.

The V gene is TRBV7-6, the J gene TRBJ1-3; 9 bases agree with TRBD1. The germline gives CDR1 SGHVS, CDR2 FNYEAQ. With V trimmed by 1 base and J by 0 bases, 7 bases remained unmatched. The CDR3 spans 18 residues. CDR3 in amino acids: CASSLETGGFSSGNTIYF. DNA of the CDR3: TGTGCCAGCAGCTTAGAGACAGGGGGTTTTAGCTCTGGAAACACCATATATTTT. Variable domain in full (rest from reference TRBV7-6 and TRBJ1-3): GAGVSQSPRYKVTKRGQDVALRCDPISGHVSLYWYRQALGQGPEFLTYFNYEAQQDKSGLPNDRFSAERPEGSISTLTIQRTEQRDSAMYRCASSLETGGFSSGNTIYFGEGSWLTVV.

Concerning this clonotype: Being one base from a much bigger clone, this may be a read error. The gene calls are TRBV29-1 and TRBJ1-3; 8 bases match TRBD1. Per germline, CDR1 SQVTM and CDR2 ANQGSEA. This CDR3 spans 13 amino acids. CDR3 nucleotide sequence: TGTGCCACGGACAGGGCGGGTGGAAACACCCTATATTTT. Translation: CATDRAGGNTLYF.